One sample yielded the 13 T cell receptor beta chains listed below, sequenced in a study of T cell therapy after organ transplantation. The assay was immunoSEQ multiplex PCR, and TCRdb's table has in-frame clones only and misses some. The repertoire has roughly 48,000 clones, about 94% of them found once; the top ten carry about 3.1%. The antigens for these receptors are not known. The specimen comprised CD8+ T cells from blood, sampled before autologous CMV-specific T cell therapy. The receptors derive from a human patient who had received a solid organ transplant and had CMV disease.

The chain links TRBV10-2 to TRBJ2-7, with D uncertain. The CDR3 contains 13 residues. The V gene lost 7 bases and the J gene lost 5 bases, with 15 bases spanning the gap. Germline CDR1 and CDR2: WSHSY and SAAADI. CDR3 nucleotides: TGCGCCAGCACCAGGACCTATCTGGACGAGCAGTACTTC. The encoded protein is CASTRTYLDEQYF.

J is TRBJ2-5 and V is TRBV27, with D uncertain. V gave up 3 bases and J gave up 2 bases, with 10 bases separating them. Germline CDR1 and CDR2: MNHEY and SMNVEV (reference sequence). The CDR3 has 14 residues. The CDR3 reads CASSFSQAQETQYF. CDR3 nucleotides: TGTGCCAGCAGTTTCTCGCAGGCGCAAGAGACCCAGTACTTC.

The V gene is TRBV4-1, the J gene TRBJ1-1; D gene uncertain. CDR1 and CDR2 from the germline V gene are MGHRA and YSYEKL. V lost 0 bases and J lost 6, with 8 bases in between. The CDR3 loop spans 13 amino acids. The CDR3 region has the DNA TGCGCCAGCAGCCAAGACAATCGACCTGAAGCTTTCTTT. It encodes CASSQDNRPEAFF.

The chain employs TRBV7-8 and TRBJ2-1; 7 positions match TRBD1. CDR3 length: 15 amino acids. With 5 bases clipped from V and 2 bases from J, the junction kept 6 bases outside the gene matches. Germline CDR1 reads SGHVS; CDR2 reads FQNEAQ. Here the CDR3 DNA reads TGTGCCAGCAGCCCCTTGACAGGGCCCTACAATGAGCAGTTCTTC. Residues: CASSPLTGPYNEQFF.

A few counts support this clone. The chain has TRBV4-3 and TRBJ2-6; D unresolved. The CDR3 loop spans 16 amino acids. CDR1 is LGHNA and CDR2 is YSLEER in the germline V gene. The germline V and J ends were trimmed by 0 bases and 0 bases, with 6 bases remaining between them. CDR3 DNA sequence: TGCGCCAGCAGCCAAGAGGGCACCTCTGGGGCCAACGTCCTGACTTTC. Translation gives CASSQEGTSGANVLTF.

This chain uses TRBV4-3 with TRBJ2-5; a possible D gene is TRBD2 (6 bases). Germline V lookup: CDR1 LGHNA, CDR2 YSLEER. The CDR3 runs 15 residues. The ends were cut back, 4 bases at V and 2 bases at J, with 14 bases in the middle. As DNA, the CDR3 is TGCGCCAGCAGCCCTGCCGACGGAGGGCAAGAGACCCAGTACTTC. Translating gives CASSPADGGQETQYF.

The chain carries TRBV19 and TRBJ2-7; D possibly uses TRBD1 or TRBD2 (5 bases each). There are 15 residues in the CDR3. Germline CDR1 and CDR2: LNHDA and SQIVND (reference sequence). V lost 4 bases and J lost 7, with 20 bases in between. CDR3 protein: CASSRPGTTFGEQYF. DNA of the CDR3: TGTGCCAGTAGTAGGCCTGGGACCACCTTTGGGGAGCAGTACTTC.

The rearrangement uses TRBV25-1 and TRBJ1-2; no reliable D call. Germline V CDR1 and CDR2: MGHDK, SYGVNS. This CDR3 region has 11 residues. Trimming left V 8 bases short and J 4 bases short, with 8 bases between. The CDR3 loop reads CASGNTYGYTF. For the CDR3, the DNA is TGTGCCAGCGGAAACACCTATGGCTACACCTTC.

This chain links TRBV25-1 with TRBJ2-1, with D perhaps matching TRBD2 (5 bases). The CDR3 is 17 amino acids. CDR1 and CDR2 (germline): MGHDK, SYGVNS. V was cut by 3 bases and J by 0 bases, with 15 bases left in between. The CDR3 DNA reads TGTGCCAGCAGTGACCAGACTACCATGAGCTCCTACAATGAGCAGTTCTTC. Amino acid sequence: CASSDQTTMSSYNEQFF.

The chain combines TRBV27 with TRBJ2-2; D not resolved. Trimming removed 1 base from V and 7 bases from J, with 7 bases in between. Germline CDR1 is MNHEY and CDR2 is SMNVEV (reference sequence). The CDR3 length is 13 residues. CDR3 DNA: TGTGCCAGCAGTTTATTATTCGACGGGGAGCTGTTTTTT. It is translated as CASSLLFDGELFF.

The chain combines TRBV11-2 with TRBJ1-1, with D unclear. Germline lookup yields CDR1 SGHAT and CDR2 FQNNGV. The CDR3 contains 13 residues. Trimming removed 3 bases at V and 1 base at J, with 6 bases between. CDR3 coding DNA: TGTGCCAGCAGCTTGCTCCGGAACACTGAAGCTTTCTTT. It yields the protein CASSLLRNTEAFF.

This chain connects TRBV21-1 to TRBJ2-7; the table's TRBD2 call for D was not verified on the DNA. TRBV21-1 is recorded as a pseudogene. The CDR3 totals 13 residues. The CDR3 DNA follows: TGTGCCAGCAGCGCGGGGACTGGCTACGAGCAGTACTTC. Protein sequence: CASSAGTGYEQYF.

V and J are TRBV6-5 and TRBJ2-2; 9 bases are shared with TRBD1. The CDR3 length is 15 residues. Germline V lookup: CDR1 MNHEY, CDR2 SVGAGI. Trimming at V came to 0 bases and at J to 6 bases, leaving 2 bases not matched to a gene. The chain's CDR3 is CASSYSTGGAGELFF. DNA for the CDR3: TGTGCCAGCAGTTACTCGACAGGGGGTGCCGGGGAGCTGTTTTTT.